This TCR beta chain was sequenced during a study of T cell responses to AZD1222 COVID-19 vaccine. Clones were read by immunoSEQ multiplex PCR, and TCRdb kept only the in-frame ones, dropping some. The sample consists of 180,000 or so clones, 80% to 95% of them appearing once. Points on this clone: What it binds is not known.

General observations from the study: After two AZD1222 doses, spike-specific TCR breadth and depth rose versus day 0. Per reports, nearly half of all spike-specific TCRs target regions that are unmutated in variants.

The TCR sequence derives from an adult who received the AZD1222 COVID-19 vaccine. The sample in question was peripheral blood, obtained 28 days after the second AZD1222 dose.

The CDR3 protein is CASRKGGFSGGTDTQYF. The CDR3 DNA reads TGTGCCAGCAGAAAAGGGGGGTTCAGCGGAGGCACAGATACGCAGTATTTT. This sequence joins TRBV7-9 and TRBJ2-3; D possibly matches TRBD1 or TRBD2 (6 bases each). Trimming left V 6 bases short and J 1 base short, with 20 bases between. Germline CDR1 and CDR2: SEHNR and FQNEAQ (reference sequence). The CDR3 length is 17 residues.